Presented here are 30 T cell receptor beta chains from one specimen sequenced in a study of cytomegalovirus exposure and HLA in healthy donors. PCR was performed using 60 Vbeta and 13 Jbeta primers. This table comes from immunoSEQ multiplex PCR, and its TCRdb copy is limited to in-frame clones, with some not included. The table lists around 200,000 clones, roughly 68% of them singletons. Sequencing used PBMCs. These receptors originate from a man aged 40-55 years in good health and CMV-seropositive.

The V call is TRBV7-8, the J call TRBJ2-1, with no clear D. CDR3 size: 12 residues. Deletions cut 5 bases from V and 7 bases from J, with 9 bases between. Germline CDR1 and CDR2: SGHVS and FQNEAQ. The CDR3 DNA sequence: TGTGCCAGCAGCCCCCACCGGAATGAGCAGTTCTTC. This translates into CASSPHRNEQFF. The full variable domain, rest sourced from reference TRBV7-8 and TRBJ2-1, is GAGVSQSPRYKVAKRGQDVALRCDPISGHVSLFWYQQALGQGPEFLTYFQNEAQLDKSGLPSDRFFAERPEGSVSTLKIQRTQQEDSAVYLCASSPHRNEQFFGPGTRLTVL.

This chain connects TRBV4-3 to TRBJ2-5, with 10 nucleotides matching TRBD1. The J call is in doubt because the DNA end fits TRBJ2-7 better. The CDR3 spans 15 residues. Germline loops: CDR1 LGHNA, CDR2 YSLEER. The CDR3 is CASSPRDRGTYEQYF. The DNA for the CDR3 is TGCGCCAGCAGCCCTCGGGACAGGGGAACCTACGAGCAGTACTTC.

V usage is TRBV4-1 and J usage is TRBJ2-3; 10 bases are shared with TRBD2. The trim removed 0 bases at V and 5 bases at J, leaving 5 bases unmatched. The CDR3 consists of 16 residues. Germline loops: CDR1 MGHRA, CDR2 YSYEKL. The CDR3 nucleotides are TGCGCCAGCAGCCAAGAAGAAGCGGGGGGGCAAGATACGCAGTATTTT. Residues: CASSQEEAGGQDTQYF.

The V call is TRBV28, the J call TRBJ2-1, with D unresolved. The V gene's germline CDR1 is MDHEN and CDR2 SYDVKM. The CDR3 has 15 amino acids. Between the trimmed V and J ends, which lost 3 bases and 5 bases, there was a span of 14 bases. The CDR3 nucleotides read TGTGCCAGCAGTTTTTCCGGGTATAGAAACAATGAGCAGTTCTTC. Its translation: CASSFSGYRNNEQFF.

The table lists this clone with a count of one. V gene TRBV4-1 combines with J gene TRBJ2-7; the match to TRBD1 covers 7 bases. Germline assignment: CDR1 MGHRA and CDR2 YSYEKL. The CDR3 consists of 16 residues. V lost 4 bases and J lost 0; bases outside the gene matches: 9. CDR3 residues: CASSRVSGTDSYEQYF. Written as DNA, the CDR3 is TGCGCCAGCAGCCGGGTATCAGGGACAGACTCCTACGAGCAGTACTTC.

The rearrangement links TRBV13 to TRBJ2-1, with TRBD2 matching 10 bases. The CDR3 contains 14 residues. The V gene end was trimmed by 8 bases and the J gene end by 5 bases; junction bases not matched to a gene: 6. The V gene's germline CDR1 is PRHDT and CDR2 FYEKMQ (reference sequence). CDR3 sequence: CASLAGAANNEQFF. As DNA, the CDR3 is TGTGCCAGCCTAGCGGGAGCGGCAAACAATGAGCAGTTCTTC.

This clone was detected once. Other nucleotide sequences in the sample specify the same CDR3. The V gene is TRBV10-1, the J gene TRBJ1-1; D is unclear. The germline gives CDR1 WNHNN, CDR2 SYGVQD (reference sequence). This CDR3 contains 11 residues. V was trimmed by 5 bases and J by 4 bases, leaving 5 bases between them. The CDR3 protein is CASSRGTEAFF. The CDR3 nucleotides are TGCGCCAGCAGTCGAGGCACTGAAGCTTTCTTT.

The CDR3 DNA reads TGTGCCACCAGCAGAGAACAGGGCTACGAGCAGTACTTC. The encoded protein is CATSREQGYEQYF. The V and J genes are TRBV15 and TRBJ2-7; weak D call: TRBD1 (6 bases). V gave up 0 bases and J gave up 3 bases, with 6 bases separating them. CDR1 is LNHNV and CDR2 is YYDKDF in the germline V gene (reference sequence). CDR3 size: 13 residues.

Remarks on this clone: Mismatch with germline at one junction end may stem from a read error. The genes are TRBV5-6 and TRBJ2-7, with TRBD1 identical over 7 bases. This CDR3 has 14 amino acids. Germline V lookup: CDR1 SGHDT, CDR2 YYEEEE. The CDR3 reads CASSLVGRAGGAIF. Here the CDR3 DNA reads TGTGCCAGCAGCTTGGTAGGTCGGGCAGGGGGTGCGATCTTC.

The chain links TRBV19 to TRBJ1-4, with 7 nucleotides matching TRBD1. Losses at the gene ends were 5 bases for V and 0 bases for J; bases not matched to a gene: 6. Germline assignment: CDR1 LNHDA and CDR2 SQIVND (reference sequence). The CDR3 has 16 amino acids. CDR3 sequence: CASSHRQGATNEKLFF. CDR3 nucleotide sequence: TGTGCCAGTAGTCACCGACAGGGAGCAACTAATGAAAAACTGTTTTTT. The variable domain in full, with the rest retrieved from reference TRBV19 and TRBJ1-4, is DGGITQSPKYLFRKEGQNVTLSCEQNLNHDAMYWYRQDPGQGLRLIYYSQIVNDFQKGDIAEGYSVSREKKESFPLTVTSAQKNPTAFYLCASSHRQGATNEKLFFGSGTQLSVL.

This chain connects TRBV7-2 to TRBJ1-5; tentative D call: TRBD1 (6 bases). Trimming took 3 bases from V and 6 from J, leaving 15 bases between them. This CDR3 has 15 residues. Germline CDR1 is SGHTA and CDR2 is FQGNSA. Here the CDR3 reads CASSFQGTIGQPQHF. In nucleotides, the CDR3 is TGTGCCAGCAGCTTTCAGGGGACTATTGGTCAGCCCCAGCATTTT.

The genes are TRBV13 and TRBJ1-1; 10 positions agree with TRBD1. The J segment lost 5 bases and the V segment lost 5 bases, leaving 8 bases of the junction unmatched. The germline V gene encodes CDR1 PRHDT and CDR2 FYEKMQ (reference sequence). The CDR3 sequence is 15 residues long. In DNA, the CDR3 is TGTGCCAGCAGCCCAGGGGACAGGGGTTGGACTGAAGCTTTCTTT. Its protein is CASSPGDRGWTEAFF. The full variable domain, completed using reference TRBV13 and TRBJ1-1, is AAGVIQSPRHLIKEKRETATLKCYPIPRHDTVYWYQQGPGQDPQFLISFYEKMQSDKGSIPDRFSAQQFSDYHSELNMSSLELGDSALYFCASSPGDRGWTEAFFGQGTRLTVV.

This clone has only a few counts. The rearrangement links TRBV2 to TRBJ1-2; D possibly corresponds to TRBD1 (5 bases). V shed 8 bases and J shed 8 bases, with 18 bases lying between them. CDR3 size: 13 residues. Germline CDR1 is SNHLY and CDR2 is FYNNEI. CDR3 DNA sequence: TGTGCCAGCCGATGGGGGGTCAGCGGCGGCTACACCTTC. It is translated as CASRWGVSGGYTF.

The rearrangement uses TRBV6-6 and TRBJ1-1; D is uncertain. This CDR3 comprises 14 residues. Between the trimmed V and J ends, which lost 5 bases and 4 bases, there was a span of 14 bases. CDR1 and CDR2 from the germline V gene are MNHNY and SVGAGI (reference sequence). The CDR3 nucleotides read TGTGCCAGCAGTCTAACGTATTTCTCCACTGAAGCTTTCTTT. Its translation is CASSLTYFSTEAFF.

The rearrangement joins TRBV29-1 to TRBJ1-2, with no clear D. V lost 0 bases and J 2 bases, leaving 13 bases between the germline ends. CDR1 is SQVTM, CDR2 ANQGSEA, per germline. The CDR3 spans 15 residues. The CDR3 DNA is TGCAGCGTTGAAGACCTGGTTTTAGTAAACTATGGCTACACCTTC. This gives the protein CSVEDLVLVNYGYTF.

The chain recombines TRBV2 with TRBJ2-2; tentative D call: TRBD1 (5 bases). V was trimmed by 2 bases and J by 3 bases, leaving 10 bases between them. This CDR3 spans 15 amino acids. Germline V CDR1 and CDR2: SNHLY, FYNNEI. CDR3 residues: CASSEQGTDTGELFF. The DNA of the CDR3 is TGTGCCAGCAGTGAACAGGGAACGGACACCGGGGAGCTGTTTTTT.

This chain links TRBV11-2 with TRBJ2-1, with 7 positions matching TRBD1. The CDR3 contains 15 residues. V trimming: 0 bases; J trimming: 8 bases; junction bases outside the gene matches: 7. Germline V CDR1 and CDR2: SGHAT, FQNNGV. The CDR3 bases are TGTGCCAGCAGCTTAGATTTAGGGGGCTTGGATGAGCAGTTCTTC. It translates to CASSLDLGGLDEQFF.

This chain links TRBV23-1 with TRBJ2-3, with TRBD1 as a possible D gene (5 bases). Being an ORF, TRBV23-1 has a function that is uncertain. The CDR3 runs 15 residues. V lost 2 bases and J 7 bases, leaving 16 bases between the germline ends. The CDR3 nucleotides read TGCGCCAGCAGTCAAAAGGGCCGGACACAGAATACGCAGTATTTT. Translation: CASSQKGRTQNTQYF.

The CDR3, as DNA: TGTGCCAGCAGCCTCCTACTCCCTAGTTCGACAGGGGGCACTTACGAGCAGTACTTC. Amino acids: CASSLLLPSSTGGTYEQYF. V gene TRBV4-2 combines with J gene TRBJ2-7, with 10 bases identical to TRBD1. This CDR3 is built from 19 residues. Germline V gives CDR1 LGHNA, CDR2 YNFKEQ. J gave up 4 bases and V 4 bases, and 19 bases lay outside the gene matches.

This chain connects TRBV4-1 to TRBJ2-2; 12 positions agree with TRBD1. The germline gives CDR1 MGHRA, CDR2 YSYEKL. V trimming: 4 bases; J trimming: 6 bases; junction bases outside the gene matches: 6. The CDR3 is made up of 16 amino acids. Here the CDR3 reads CASSPGDRGLPGELFF. The CDR3 nucleotides are TGCGCCAGCAGCCCCGGGGACAGGGGGCTTCCCGGGGAGCTGTTTTTT.

This clone has just one count. The chain joins TRBV5-5 to TRBJ2-7; D perhaps matches TRBD1 (6 bases). This CDR3 region has 14 residues. Trimming pared 4 bases from V and 3 bases from J, leaving 14 bases between. Looked up from germline, CDR1 is SGHKS and CDR2 is YYEKEE (reference sequence). The CDR3 nucleotides read TGTGCCAGCAGCCAAACCCAGGGGTTCTACGAGCAGTACTTC. Amino acids: CASSQTQGFYEQYF.

The J gene is TRBJ1-1, the V gene TRBV5-1; D not resolved. V lost 2 bases and J 3 bases, leaving 8 bases between the germline ends. CDR3 length equals 13 residues. Germline assignment: CDR1 SGHRS and CDR2 YFSETQ. This chain's CDR3 is CASSFREDTEAFF. In DNA, the CDR3 is TGCGCCAGCAGCTTTAGGGAGGACACTGAAGCTTTCTTT. The whole variable domain, remainder taken from reference TRBV5-1 and TRBJ1-1, is KAGVTQTPRYLIKTRGQQVTLSCSPISGHRSVSWYQQTPGQGLQFLFEYFSETQRNKGNFPGRFSGRQFSNSRSEMNVSTLELGDSALYLCASSFREDTEAFFGQGTRLTVV.

This rearrangement joins TRBV2 to TRBJ2-1, with D tentatively TRBD2 (5 bases). Germline CDR1 and CDR2: SNHLY and FYNNEI. Trimming shortened V by 5 bases and J by 0 bases, and 11 bases separated the two germline ends. The CDR3 contains 15 residues. The CDR3 sequence is CASSQERPSYNEQFF. Written as DNA, the CDR3 is TGTGCCAGCAGTCAAGAGCGGCCCTCCTACAATGAGCAGTTCTTC.

The chain carries TRBV19 and TRBJ1-1, with D possibly TRBD1 on 6 matching bases. Germline CDR1 is LNHDA and CDR2 is SQIVND (reference sequence). The V and J ends lost 3 bases and 5 bases respectively, with 16 bases between them. CDR3 size: 15 residues. The CDR3 spells CASSIALTGKTEAFF. In nucleotides, the CDR3 is TGTGCCAGTAGTATCGCTCTGACAGGCAAAACTGAAGCTTTCTTT.

The rearrangement links TRBV6-5 to TRBJ1-1; D ambiguous. Deletions cut 10 bases from V and 6 bases from J, with 15 bases between. The CDR3 is 12 residues long. The V gene's germline CDR1 is MNHEY and CDR2 SVGAGI. Written as DNA, the CDR3 is TGTGCCACAAAAGGAATGAGCGCTGAAGCTTTCTTT. This translates into CATKGMSAEAFF.

The rearrangement uses TRBV27 and TRBJ1-6; the match to TRBD1 covers 7 bases. Losses at the gene ends were 2 bases for V and 7 bases for J; bases not matched to a gene: 8. In germline, CDR1 is MNHEY, CDR2 SMNVEV (reference sequence). CDR3 length: 16 amino acids. CDR3 protein: CASSLRAGGGNSPLHF. CDR3 bases: TGTGCCAGCAGTTTACGGGCAGGGGGTGGGAATTCACCCCTCCACTTT.

J is TRBJ1-1 and V is TRBV5-4; 9 positions match TRBD1. Germline CDR1 reads SGHNT; CDR2 reads YYREEE (reference sequence). The CDR3 sequence is 14 residues long. Trimming cost V 5 bases and J 5 bases; bases outside gene matches: 7. This chain's CDR3 is CASRKQGAETEAFF. The CDR3 nucleotides are TGTGCCAGCAGAAAACAGGGGGCTGAAACTGAAGCTTTCTTT.

The chain is built from TRBV15 and TRBJ1-1, with TRBD1 identical over 9 bases. The CDR3 is 16 residues long. V gave up 0 bases and J gave up 8 bases; unmatched junction bases: 10. CDR1 is LNHNV, CDR2 YYDKDF, per germline (reference sequence). The CDR3 nucleotides are TGTGCCACCAGCAGAGACCTAACAGGGGGCGCCAGGGAAGCTTTCTTT. Amino acids: CATSRDLTGGAREAFF.

This chain uses TRBV5-4 with TRBJ1-1; the D gene is possibly TRBD1 (5 bases). V lost 7 bases and J 1 base, leaving 11 bases between the germline ends. CDR3 size: 13 residues. Germline CDR1 SGHNT, CDR2 YYREEE (reference sequence). The CDR3 sequence: CASGGTSNTEAFF. Here the CDR3 DNA reads TGTGCCAGCGGCGGGACGTCGAACACTGAAGCTTTCTTT. Full variable domain (outside the CDR3, taken from reference TRBV5-4 and TRBJ1-1): ETGVTQSPTHLIKTRGQQVTLRCSSQSGHNTVSWYQQALGQGPQFIFQYYREEENGRGNFPPRFSGLQFPNYSSELNVNALELDDSALYLCASGGTSNTEAFFGQGTRLTVV.

In DNA, the CDR3 is TGTGCCAGCAGGACTCGTAACACCGGGGAGCTGTTTTTT. It specifies CASRTRNTGELFF. The chain is built from TRBV28 and TRBJ2-2; D gene uncertain. Germline V lookup: CDR1 MDHEN, CDR2 SYDVKM. Trimming took off 6 bases at V and 2 bases at J, with 7 bases between the two ends. The CDR3 spans 13 residues. Based on the CDR3 plus reference TRBV28 and TRBJ2-2, the full variable domain is DVKVTQSSRYLVKRTGEKVFLECVQDMDHENMFWYRQDPGLGLRLIYFSYDVKMKEKGDIPEGYSVSREKKERFSLILESASTNQTSMYLCASRTRNTGELFFGEGSRLTVL.